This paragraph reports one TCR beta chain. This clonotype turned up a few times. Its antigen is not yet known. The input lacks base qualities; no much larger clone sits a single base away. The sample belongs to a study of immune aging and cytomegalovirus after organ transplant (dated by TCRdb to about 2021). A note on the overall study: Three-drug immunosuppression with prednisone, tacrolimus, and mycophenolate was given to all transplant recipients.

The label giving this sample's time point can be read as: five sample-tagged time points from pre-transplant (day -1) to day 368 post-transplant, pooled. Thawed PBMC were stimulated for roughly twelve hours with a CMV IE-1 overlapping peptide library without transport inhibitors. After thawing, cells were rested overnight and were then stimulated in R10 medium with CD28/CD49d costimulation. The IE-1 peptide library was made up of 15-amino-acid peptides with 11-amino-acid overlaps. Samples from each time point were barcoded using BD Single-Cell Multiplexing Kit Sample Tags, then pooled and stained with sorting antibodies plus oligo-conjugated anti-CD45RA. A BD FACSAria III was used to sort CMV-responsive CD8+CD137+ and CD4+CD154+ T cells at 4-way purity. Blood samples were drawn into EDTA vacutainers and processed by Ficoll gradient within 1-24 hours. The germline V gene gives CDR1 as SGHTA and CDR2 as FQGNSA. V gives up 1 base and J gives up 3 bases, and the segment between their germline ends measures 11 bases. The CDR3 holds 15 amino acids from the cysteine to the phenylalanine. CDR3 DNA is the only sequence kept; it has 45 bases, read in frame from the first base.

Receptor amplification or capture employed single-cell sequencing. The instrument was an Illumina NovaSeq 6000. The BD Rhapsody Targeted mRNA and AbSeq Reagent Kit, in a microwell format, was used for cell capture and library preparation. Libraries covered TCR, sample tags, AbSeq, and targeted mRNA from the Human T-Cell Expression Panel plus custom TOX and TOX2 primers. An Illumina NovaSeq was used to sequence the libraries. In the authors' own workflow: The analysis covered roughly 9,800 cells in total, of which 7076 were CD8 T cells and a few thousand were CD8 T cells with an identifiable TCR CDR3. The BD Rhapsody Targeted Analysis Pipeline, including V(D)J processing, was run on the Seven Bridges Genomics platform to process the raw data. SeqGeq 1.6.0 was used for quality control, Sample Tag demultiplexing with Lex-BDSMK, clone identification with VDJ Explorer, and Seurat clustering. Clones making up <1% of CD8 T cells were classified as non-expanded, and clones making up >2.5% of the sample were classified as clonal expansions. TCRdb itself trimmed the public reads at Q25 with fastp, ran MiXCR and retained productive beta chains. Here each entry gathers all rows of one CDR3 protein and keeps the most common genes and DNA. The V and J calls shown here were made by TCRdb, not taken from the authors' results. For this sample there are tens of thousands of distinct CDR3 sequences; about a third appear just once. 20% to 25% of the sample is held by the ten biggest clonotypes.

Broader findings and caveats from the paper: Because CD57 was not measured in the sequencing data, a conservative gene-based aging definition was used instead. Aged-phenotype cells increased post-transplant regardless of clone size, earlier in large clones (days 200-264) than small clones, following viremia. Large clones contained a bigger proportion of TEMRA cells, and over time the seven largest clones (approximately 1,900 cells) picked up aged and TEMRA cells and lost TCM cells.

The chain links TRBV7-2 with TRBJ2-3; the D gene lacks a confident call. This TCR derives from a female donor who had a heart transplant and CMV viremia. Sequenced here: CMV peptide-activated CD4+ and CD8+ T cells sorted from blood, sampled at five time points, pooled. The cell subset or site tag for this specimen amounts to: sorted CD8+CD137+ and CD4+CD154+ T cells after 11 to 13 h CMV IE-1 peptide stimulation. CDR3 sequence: CASSLGGAMTDTQYF. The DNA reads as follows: TGTGCCAGCAGCTTAGGCGGCGCAATGACAGATACGCAGTATTTT.